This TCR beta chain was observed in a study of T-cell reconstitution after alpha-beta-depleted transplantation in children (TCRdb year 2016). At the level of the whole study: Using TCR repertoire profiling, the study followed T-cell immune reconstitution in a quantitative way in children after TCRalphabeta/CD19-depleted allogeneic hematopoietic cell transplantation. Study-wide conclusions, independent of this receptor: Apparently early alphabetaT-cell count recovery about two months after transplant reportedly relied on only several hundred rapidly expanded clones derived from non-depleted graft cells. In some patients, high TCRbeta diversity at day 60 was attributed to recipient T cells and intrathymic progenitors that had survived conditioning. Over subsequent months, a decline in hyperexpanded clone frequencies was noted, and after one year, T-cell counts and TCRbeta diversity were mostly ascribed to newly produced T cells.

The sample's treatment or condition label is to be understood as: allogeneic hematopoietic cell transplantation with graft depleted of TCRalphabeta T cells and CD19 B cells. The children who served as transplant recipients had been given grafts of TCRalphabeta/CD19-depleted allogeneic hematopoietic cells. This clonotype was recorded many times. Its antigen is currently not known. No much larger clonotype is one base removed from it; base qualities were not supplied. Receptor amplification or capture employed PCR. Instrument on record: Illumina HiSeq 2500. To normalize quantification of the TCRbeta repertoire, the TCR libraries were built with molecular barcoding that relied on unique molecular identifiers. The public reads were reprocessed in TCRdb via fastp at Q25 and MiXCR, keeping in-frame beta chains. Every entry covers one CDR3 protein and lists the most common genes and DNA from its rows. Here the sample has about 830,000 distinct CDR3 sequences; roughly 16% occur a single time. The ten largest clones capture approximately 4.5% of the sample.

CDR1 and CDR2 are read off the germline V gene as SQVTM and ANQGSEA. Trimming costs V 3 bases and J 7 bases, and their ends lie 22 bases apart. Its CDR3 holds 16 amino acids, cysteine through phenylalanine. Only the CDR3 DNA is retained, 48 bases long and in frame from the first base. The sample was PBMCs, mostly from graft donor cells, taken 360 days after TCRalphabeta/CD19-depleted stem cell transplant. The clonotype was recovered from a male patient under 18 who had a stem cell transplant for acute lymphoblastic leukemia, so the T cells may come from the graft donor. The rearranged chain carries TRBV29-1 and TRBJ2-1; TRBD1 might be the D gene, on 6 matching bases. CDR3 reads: CSVEYWDTNLGNEQFF. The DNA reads TGCAGCGTTGAGTATTGGGACACCAATTTGGGAAATGAGCAGTTCTTC.